A single T cell receptor (beta chain) is shown here with its context. Its antigen is unidentified. This entry comes from a study of cytomegalovirus exposure and HLA in healthy donors. Study at large: Among about 380 genotyped donors, around 81% fell in the Caucasian-associated ancestry cluster. Study-wide results and caveats: V- and J-gene trimming of TCR beta was linked (in a later analysis) to a missense DCLRE1C variant.

PCR amplification relied on 60 Vbeta primers (plus 13 Jbeta primers). Data came from immunoSEQ multiplex PCR; TCRdb stores just in-frame clones and leaves some out. The sample shows some 100,000 clones, approximately 76% of them seen only once. This CDR3 spans 15 amino acids. V was clipped by 8 bases and J by 1 base; unmatched bases: 7. The germline V gene encodes CDR1 MNHEY and CDR2 SVGAGI. This clonotype was obtained from a man aged 50 to 59 in good health and CMV-seropositive. This chain connects TRBV6-5 to TRBJ2-2; 7 nucleotides agree with TRBD1. Sequenced material: PBMCs. The CDR3 DNA reads as TGTGCCAGCTGGACCGGGACAGAGAACACCGGGGAGCTGTTTTTT. This gives the protein CASWTGTENTGELFF.